This is a list of T cell receptor beta chains from one sample in a study of cytomegalovirus exposure and HLA in healthy donors. Sequenced by immunoSEQ multiplex PCR; TCRdb stores in-frame clones only, minus some. Of 55,000 to 70,000 clones in the sample, 74% are singletons; the top ten hold 11%. The material sequenced was PBMCs. The receptors stem from a woman in her sixties or seventies in good health and CMV-seropositive. The conserved cysteine and the conserved F or W are not part of the CDR3 here. Fields, in order: V gene, CDR3 protein.

V gene: TRBV4-1; CDR3 protein: ASSQEGTGYYEQY
V gene: TRBV29-1; CDR3 protein: SVEPGGGGTDTQY
V gene: TRBV9; CDR3 protein: ASSARTGPREQY
V gene: TRBV10-1; CDR3 protein: ASSESGRDSEQY
V gene: TRBV5-1; CDR3 protein: ASSSGLVLRYQETQY
V gene: TRBV2; CDR3 protein: ASSGQGAGQPQH
V gene: TRBV19; CDR3 protein: ASSSSHRTGYHGYT
V gene: TRBV18; CDR3 protein: ASSPPSTSYEQY
V gene: TRBV25-1; CDR3 protein: ASSQVEQF
V gene: TRBV27; CDR3 protein: ASKLGNTGELF
V gene: TRBV28; CDR3 protein: ASRAGDTEAF
V gene: TRBV6-1; CDR3 protein: ASSSLTGGNTEAF
V gene: TRBV9; CDR3 protein: ASSPNRGINQPQH
V gene: TRBV6-4; CDR3 protein: ASSDVAGGSYTQY
V gene: TRBV18; CDR3 protein: ASSPGTGGSNQPQH